This T cell receptor (beta chain) was found in a study of control samples from healthy donors and cancer patients. Germline CDR1 is LGHDT and CDR2 is YNNKEL (reference sequence). Deletions cut 3 bases from V and 4 bases from J, with 11 bases between. This CDR3 contains 14 residues. This table comes from immunoSEQ multiplex PCR, and its TCRdb copy is limited to in-frame clones, with some not included. This sample's table has approximately 190,000 clones. The clonotype originates from a young woman in good health. The sequenced sample was blood. V and J are TRBV3-1 (or the pseudogene TRBV3-2) and TRBJ2-3, with D maybe TRBD1 (5 bases). CDR3 residues: CASSQNIGADTQYF. CDR3 in DNA: TGTGCCAGCAGCCAGAATATAGGGGCAGATACGCAGTATTTT.